Below are 31 T cell receptor beta chains sequenced from a single sample in a study of blood T cells in healthy people across ages. A second PCR of about 7 to 12 cycles used a sample-barcoded 5' primer and a J-beta primer mix. TCRdb analysed the 5' RACE reads with MiXCR anew, one entry per CDR3 protein. Of 550,000 to 800,000 distinct CDR3 sequences listed, around 32% are singletons. The sequencing sample was made of blood. The receptors stem from a woman aged 80 or older in good health.

With respect to this clonotype: This clone may be a read error of a much larger clone one base away. The CDR3: CAGSYTGQGGGTQYF. The CDR3 DNA reads as TGTGCCGGCAGTTACACCGGACAGGGTGGGGGTACGCAGTATTTT. This rearrangement joins TRBV6-6 to TRBJ2-3; 8 bases line up with TRBD1. Per the germline V gene, CDR1 is MNHNY and CDR2 is SVGAGI (reference sequence). The CDR3 runs 15 residues.

This clonotype was seen at least ten times. The chain combines TRBV6-2 or TRBV6-3 with TRBJ2-3, with no clear D. Germline V gene sequence: CDR1 MNHEY, CDR2 SVGEGT. The length of the CDR3 is 14 residues. Trimming took off 2 bases at V and 4 bases at J, with 10 bases between the two ends. The CDR3 loop is CASSYPRTADTQYF. The CDR3, as DNA: TGTGCCAGCAGTTACCCGCGGACCGCAGATACGCAGTATTTT.

The chain is built from TRBV19 and TRBJ2-7; TRBD2 is a possible D gene (6 bases). V shed 4 bases and J shed 0 bases, with 10 bases lying between them. CDR1 is LNHDA, CDR2 SQIVND, per germline (reference sequence). This CDR3 has 14 residues. The CDR3 bases are TGTGCCAGTAGTAACCCCGGGGGCTCCTACGAGCAGTACTTC. Residues: CASSNPGGSYEQYF.

This clonotype was detected ten times or more. This chain connects TRBV3-1 to TRBJ2-7, with 14 bases fitting TRBD2. The CDR3 contains 15 residues. J was trimmed by 3 bases and V by 4 bases; bases with no gene match: 2. The germline V gene has CDR1 LGHDT and CDR2 YNNKEL (reference sequence). CDR3 loop: CASSPGLAGGYEQYF. The CDR3 nucleotides read TGTGCCAGCAGCCCCGGACTAGCGGGGGGCTACGAGCAGTACTTC.

Ten or more counts support this clonotype. The rearrangement uses TRBV20-1 and TRBJ2-3; no clear D. This CDR3 has 12 amino acids. Germline-derived CDR1 and CDR2 are DFQATT and SNEGSKA (reference sequence). Trimming cost V 3 bases and J 5 bases, with 9 bases left between them. This CDR3 reads CSASAFRDTQYF. The CDR3 DNA sequence: TGCAGTGCTAGTGCATTCCGAGATACGCAGTATTTT.

The chain joins TRBV12-3 or TRBV12-4 to TRBJ2-5; the match to TRBD1 covers 10 bases. The CDR3 length is 13 residues. V dropped 9 bases and J dropped 2; count of bases not matched to a gene: 3. The DNA of the CDR3 is TGTGCCAGTCGACAGGGGGCTCAAGAGACCCAGTACTTC. Its translation is CASRQGAQETQYF.

Worth noting for this clonotype: Its ends do not fully match the called genes, so a read error is possible. V is TRBV18 and J is TRBJ2-7; maybe TRBD1 (5 bases). The CDR3 has 14 amino acids. Germline-derived CDR1 and CDR2 are KGHSH and LQKENI. CDR3 protein: CANSPVQGRGKQYF. As DNA, the CDR3 is TGTGCCAACTCACCAGTTCAGGGCCGTGGAAAGCAGTACTTC.

As to this clonotype: An end of the junction differs from the germline gene, which may be a read error. The CDR3 protein is CASSELGRGGYGYTF. The CDR3 nucleotides read TGTGCCAGCAGCGAATTGGGGAGGGGGGGCTATGGCTACACCTTC. The genes are TRBV25-1 and TRBJ1-2; TRBD1 might be the D (6 bases). The CDR3 loop spans 15 amino acids. CDR1 is MGHDK and CDR2 is SYGVNS in the germline V gene.

In regard to this clonotype: A much bigger clone sits one base away, suggesting this may be a read error. CDR3 coding DNA: TGCAGCGTTGGCGATAATGAAAAACGGTTTTTT. Residues: CSVGDNEKRFF. The V and J genes are TRBV29-1 and TRBJ1-4, with D unresolved. Germline CDR1 and CDR2: SQVTM and ANQGSEA. The length of the CDR3 is 11 residues. The whole variable domain, filled in from reference TRBV29-1 and TRBJ1-4, reads SAVISQKPSRDICQRGTSLTIQCQVDSQVTMMFWYRQQPGQSLTLIATANQGSEATYESGFVIDKFPISRPNLTFSTLTVSNMSPEDSSIYLCSVGDNEKRFFGSGTQLSVL.

This sequence joins TRBV7-2 and TRBJ2-5; a possible D gene is TRBD1 (5 bases). CDR1 and CDR2 (germline): SGHTA, FQGNSA. The CDR3 runs 13 residues. Deletions cut 0 bases from V and 6 bases from J, with 8 bases between. In DNA, the CDR3 is TGTGCCAGCAGCTTAGCCAGGGAAAAGACCCAGTACTTC. This gives the protein CASSLAREKTQYF.

This clonotype appeared many times. J is TRBJ1-2 and V is TRBV7-2; D ambiguous. The germline V and J ends were trimmed by 0 bases and 2 bases, with 13 bases remaining between them. There are 16 residues in the CDR3. Germline CDR1 reads SGHTA; CDR2 reads FQGNSA. In DNA, the CDR3 is TGTGCCAGCAGCTTAGCGCTAAGAGACCTGAACTATGGCTACACCTTC. Its translation is CASSLALRDLNYGYTF.

This clonotype was recorded at least ten times. The chain recombines TRBV7-9 with TRBJ2-3; D may be TRBD1 or TRBD2 (5 bases each). The CDR3 spans 13 residues. Germline CDR1 SEHNR, CDR2 FQNEAQ (reference sequence). Trimming removed 2 bases from V and 8 bases from J, with 11 bases in between. CDR3 coding DNA: TGTGCCAGCAGCTTAACCGGGGACGGTACGCAGTATTTT. As protein: CASSLTGDGTQYF.

The chain is built from TRBV6-5 and TRBJ2-1; perhaps TRBD1 as D (6 bases). The germline V gene has CDR1 MNHEY and CDR2 SVGAGI. V was shortened by 10 bases and J by 6 bases, with 19 bases between the two germline ends. The CDR3 sequence is 14 residues long. CDR3 loop: CATSKRGSGNEQFF. CDR3 DNA sequence: TGTGCCACCTCTAAAAGGGGGTCGGGCAATGAGCAGTTCTTC.

Remarks on this clonotype: A single base separates this from a much larger clone, so it may be a read error. The V call is TRBV20-1, the J call TRBJ1-2, with no clear D. CDR3 length equals 13 residues. From germline, CDR1 is DFQATT and CDR2 SNEGSKA (reference sequence). Trimming pared 0 bases from V and 8 bases from J, leaving 13 bases between. CDR3 sequence (DNA): TGCAGTGCTAGAGATGCGGCAGTCCCAGGCTACACCTTC. This codes for CSARDAAVPGYTF.

The table lists this clonotype with many counts. This chain's CDR3 is CASSGTGSNEQFF. The DNA for the CDR3 is TGTGCCAGCAGCGGGACAGGGAGCAATGAGCAGTTCTTC. The chain has TRBV9 and TRBJ2-1, with 8 bases identical to TRBD1. Germline lookup yields CDR1 SGDLS and CDR2 YYNGEE. The CDR3 spans 13 residues. V was pared by 3 bases and J by 6 bases, with 2 bases of the junction left unmatched.

This clonotype appeared many times. This chain joins TRBV20-1 and TRBJ2-3; D not certain. CDR1 and CDR2 (germline): DFQATT, SNEGSKA (reference sequence). This CDR3 has 17 amino acids. Between the trimmed V and J ends, which lost 0 bases and 1 base, there was a span of 17 bases. This chain's CDR3 is CSARDSRLPRRTDTQYF. In DNA, the CDR3 is TGCAGTGCTAGAGATTCCCGACTTCCGCGGCGCACAGATACGCAGTATTTT.

There are many counts of this clonotype. The chain joins TRBV5-1 to TRBJ2-7, with TRBD2 matching 10 bases. The CDR3 totals 17 residues. Germline trimming cut 4 bases from V and 6 bases from J; bases unmatched to any gene: 16. In germline, CDR1 is SGHRS, CDR2 YFSETQ. In DNA form, the CDR3 reads TGCGCCAGCAGCGGCGGACTAGCGGTTCTCCAATCTCGCGAGCAGTACTTC. Encoded protein: CASSGGLAVLQSREQYF.

This clonotype has just a few counts. Compared with germline, one end of the junction differs, possibly owing to a read error. The V gene is TRBV9, the J gene TRBJ2-1; D might be TRBD2 (5 bases). The closer fit of TRBJ2-7 to the DNA end suggests the J call may be wrong. From germline, CDR1 is SGDLS and CDR2 YYNGEE. The CDR3 covers 17 residues. CDR3 sequence reads: CASTVGRAVSSYNEQYF. DNA of the CDR3: TGTGCCAGCACCGTAGGGAGAGCGGTTAGCTCCTACAATGAGCAGTACTTC.

As concerns this clonotype: The junction and the germline gene differ at one end; a read error may be behind it. J is TRBJ2-1 and V is TRBV11-3, with 13 bases that match TRBD2. The end of the DNA is better explained by TRBJ2-7, so the J call may be wrong. Looked up from germline, CDR1 is SGHNT and CDR2 is YENEEA. The CDR3 extends over 16 amino acids. CDR3 nucleotides: TGTGCCGGCAGCTCCGGGACTAGCGGGGAGTACAATGAGCAGTACTTC. Amino acids: CAGSSGTSGEYNEQYF.

V is TRBV12-3 or TRBV12-4 and J is TRBJ1-2; D ambiguous. Trimming took 6 bases from V and 8 from J, leaving 16 bases between them. The CDR3 sequence is 13 residues long. CDR3: CASSLLRLGGYTF. The CDR3 DNA reads as TGTGCCAGCAGCCTCCTGAGGCTGGGAGGCTACACCTTC.

A word on this clonotype: One base away lies a much larger clone, so this may be a sequencing read error. The V call is TRBV6-1, the J call TRBJ2-6, with 7 bases lining up with TRBD1. This CDR3 is 15 amino acids long. Germline lookup yields CDR1 MNHNS and CDR2 SASEGT. CDR3 in DNA: TGTGCCAGCAGCGACAGGGTTGCTGGGGTCAACGTCCTGACTTTC. Its protein is CASSDRVAGVNVLTF.

This clonotype was found many times. The chain is built from TRBV6-2 or TRBV6-3 and TRBJ1-5, with D perhaps matching TRBD1 (6 bases). This CDR3 comprises 15 residues. Germline loops: CDR1 MNHEY, CDR2 SVGEGT. Trimming removed 8 bases at V and 2 bases at J, with 16 bases between. The CDR3 is CASDTSRGGNQPQHF. In DNA form, the CDR3 reads TGTGCCAGCGATACGTCCAGGGGTGGCAATCAGCCCCAGCATTTT.

Remarks on this clonotype: This may come from a read error, since a much larger clone is one base off. V gene TRBV2 combines with J gene TRBJ2-5, with a possible D match to TRBD2 (5 bases). The CDR3 is 12 residues long. The germline V gene encodes CDR1 SNHLY and CDR2 FYNNEI. The germline V and J ends were trimmed by 2 bases and 11 bases, with 12 bases remaining between them. Here the CDR3 DNA reads TGTGCCAGCAGTGAAAGAGGGAATGAGCAGTACTTC. Amino acid sequence: CASSERGNEQYF.

This clonotype was seen only once. The chain carries TRBV5-1 and TRBJ2-7; TRBD2 matches at 8 bases. The CDR3 runs to 15 residues. The V segment lost 4 bases and the J segment 0 bases; nucleotides outside the gene matches: 6. Germline V CDR1 and CDR2: SGHRS, YFSETQ. CDR3 in amino acids: CASSPAGGNSYEQYF. CDR3 bases: TGCGCCAGCAGCCCGGCGGGGGGCAACTCCTACGAGCAGTACTTC.

This chain uses TRBV29-1 with TRBJ2-7; perhaps TRBD2 as D (6 bases). The CDR3 length is 13 residues. The V gene lost 6 bases and the J gene lost 7 bases, with 19 bases spanning the gap. Germline CDR1 and CDR2: SQVTM and ANQGSEA. CDR3 bases: TGCAGCGTCCCCACCGGCGGGGCTGGAGAGCAGTACTTC. Amino acid sequence: CSVPTGGAGEQYF.

Ten or more counts support this clonotype. This chain joins TRBV20-1 and TRBJ2-3; TRBD2 matches 9 bases. Trimming removed 6 bases from V and 3 bases from J; junction bases left unmatched: 13. The CDR3 has 16 amino acids. The germline V gene has CDR1 DFQATT and CDR2 SNEGSKA (reference sequence). The CDR3 nucleotides are TGCAGTGCGCCCGACTTAGCGGGGGCTAATACAGATACGCAGTATTTT. This translates into CSAPDLAGANTDTQYF.

Notes on this clonotype: A much more abundant neighbour one base away suggests this may be a read error. No conserved phenylalanine or tryptophan ends this CDR3, so it is likely a read error. The chain is built from TRBV9 and TRBJ1-1; D ambiguous. Trimming pared 0 bases from V and 3 bases from J, leaving 3 bases between. The CDR3 contains 12 residues. Germline V lookup: CDR1 SGDLS, CDR2 YYNGEE. CDR3 bases: TGTGCCAGCAGCGTAGCCGACACTGAAGCTTTCTGT. This gives the protein CASSVADTEAFC.

This clonotype was observed many times. The J gene is TRBJ1-2, the V gene TRBV20-1; 9 bases fit TRBD1. The trim removed 3 bases at V and 5 bases at J, leaving 7 bases unmatched. This CDR3 has 14 residues. Per germline, CDR1 DFQATT and CDR2 SNEGSKA (reference sequence). The chain's CDR3 is CSARGTGRVYGYTF. In nucleotides, the CDR3 is TGCAGTGCTAGGGGGACAGGGAGAGTTTATGGCTACACCTTC.

Ten or more counts support this clonotype. The genes are TRBV5-1 and TRBJ2-1; a weak D match, TRBD1 (5 bases). Trimming removed 4 bases from V and 6 bases from J, with 14 bases in between. Per germline, CDR1 SGHRS and CDR2 YFSETQ. The CDR3 runs to 14 residues. The CDR3 DNA follows: TGCGCCAGCAGCCCGACAGCTCCGGGCAATGAGCAGTTCTTC. Its protein is CASSPTAPGNEQFF. The complete variable domain, with remaining parts taken from reference TRBV5-1 and TRBJ2-1, reads KAGVTQTPRYLIKTRGQQVTLSCSPISGHRSVSWYQQTPGQGLQFLFEYFSETQRNKGNFPGRFSGRQFSNSRSEMNVSTLELGDSALYLCASSPTAPGNEQFFGPGTRLTVL.

This clonotype was observed at least ten times. This chain connects TRBV20-1 to TRBJ2-3, with no clear D. The V gene's germline CDR1 is DFQATT and CDR2 SNEGSKA (reference sequence). The V end lost 0 bases, the J end lost 4 bases, and 8 bases lay between the germline ends. The CDR3 has 13 residues. The CDR3, as DNA: TGCAGTGCTAGAGACTCATTCGCAGATACGCAGTATTTT. Its translation is CSARDSFADTQYF.

This clonotype was found many times. This chain uses TRBV29-1 with TRBJ2-7; D gene uncertain. Trimming pared 1 base from V and 0 bases from J, leaving 13 bases between. The CDR3 consists of 15 residues. CDR1 and CDR2 from the germline V gene are SQVTM and ANQGSEA. The chain's CDR3 is CSVEGGGSSSYEQYF. For the CDR3, the DNA is TGCAGCGTTGAAGGGGGTGGATCGAGCTCCTACGAGCAGTACTTC.